This T cell receptor beta chain emerged from a study of yellow fever vaccine responses in identical twins. Overall study findings and caveats: Reportedly, twins showed a vaccine T cell response that looked partly convergent and partly personalized.

TCRdb processed the RT-PCR reads anew with MiXCR; each CDR3 protein has one entry. In the table there are thousands of distinct CDR3 sequences, roughly 73% of which are singletons. About this clonotype itself: Its antigen remains unidentified.

The sample in question was T cells from blood (PBMCs), unsorted or a sorted subset (not recorded which), obtained before or after yellow fever vaccination (not recorded which). This TCR was recovered from a woman under 30 who received the yellow fever vaccine.

The CDR3 reads CASSMRTGKRVPNYEQYF. In nucleotides, the CDR3 is TGCGCCAGCAGTATGAGGACAGGAAAAAGGGTCCCAAATTACGAGCAGTACTTC. The J gene is TRBJ2-7, the V gene TRBV10-1, with 7 bases identical to TRBD1. The trim removed 5 bases at V and 4 bases at J, leaving 20 bases unmatched. Germline CDR1 and CDR2: WNHNN and SYGVQD (reference sequence). The CDR3 consists of 18 residues.